Below are 10 T cell receptor beta chains sequenced from a single sample in a study of blood T cells in healthy people across ages. Alongside a J-beta primer mix, a sample-barcoded 5' primer served in a second PCR lasting about 6 to 12 cycles. TCRdb recomputed calls from the 5' RACE reads with MiXCR, one row per CDR3 protein. The table includes fewer than 1.5 million distinct CDR3 sequences, about 40% detected once. Specimen: blood. The receptor source for this set is a woman in her late teens or twenties in good health.

The chain joins TRBV27 to TRBJ1-5; TRBD1 might be the D (5 bases). Trimming took off 3 bases at V and 2 bases at J, with 11 bases between the two ends. The CDR3 totals 15 residues. CDR1 MNHEY and CDR2 SMNVEV come from the germline V gene (reference sequence). The CDR3 loop reads CASSFREGGNQPQHF. The CDR3 coding sequence is TGTGCCAGCAGTTTCAGGGAAGGAGGCAATCAGCCCCAGCATTTT.

This chain uses TRBV4-3 with TRBJ2-1; D gene ambiguous. The germline gives CDR1 LGHNA, CDR2 YSLEER. Trimming shortened V by 0 bases and J by 6 bases, and 12 bases separated the two germline ends. This CDR3 comprises 15 residues. CDR3 sequence: CASSQDPSRANEQFF. CDR3 nucleotides: TGCGCCAGCAGCCAAGATCCTAGTAGAGCCAATGAGCAGTTCTTC.

This clonotype was found a few times. The chain combines TRBV21-1 with TRBJ1-2; the table calls TRBD1, which could not be checked here. TRBV21-1 is labeled a pseudogene. This CDR3 has 12 amino acids. In DNA, the CDR3 is TGTGCCAGCAGCAAATGGGGGATTCGCTACACCTTC. This gives the protein CASSKWGIRYTF.

The V gene is TRBV24-1, the J gene TRBJ2-3, with 10 bases identical to TRBD1. The germline V gene encodes CDR1 KGHDR and CDR2 SFDVKD. V was clipped by 5 bases and J by 9 bases; unmatched bases: 13. The CDR3 runs to 16 residues. The CDR3 DNA reads as TGTGCCACCAGTGTCCCGGGACAGGGGTTAGAAGACACGCAGTATTTT. Its protein product is CATSVPGQGLEDTQYF.

This sequence joins TRBV7-9 and TRBJ2-3; 7 bases are shared with TRBD2. Germline CDR1 reads SEHNR; CDR2 reads FQNEAQ (reference sequence). The CDR3 has 18 residues. V lost 1 base and J lost 5; bases outside the gene matches: 15. The CDR3 protein is CASSLEADFLRGEDTQYF. Written as DNA, the CDR3 is TGTGCCAGCAGCTTAGAGGCCGATTTCCTCCGGGGGGAAGATACGCAGTATTTT.

This clonotype has only one observation. The rearrangement uses TRBV14 and TRBJ1-4; D is unresolved. V shed 0 bases and J shed 6 bases, with 8 bases lying between them. Germline CDR1 is SGHDN and CDR2 is FVKESK. This CDR3 spans 14 amino acids. For the CDR3, the DNA is TGTGCCAGCAGCCAAGATCGGCCCTATGAAAAACTGTTTTTT. Protein: CASSQDRPYEKLFF.

The chain employs TRBV20-1 and TRBJ2-7, with 10 bases lining up with TRBD2. This CDR3 region has 17 residues. Losses at the gene ends were 3 bases for V and 7 bases for J; bases not matched to a gene: 18. CDR1 and CDR2 from the germline V gene are DFQATT and SNEGSKA (reference sequence). DNA for the CDR3: TGCAGTGCTAGGAAGCGGGAGGGCCCCGGTGTTTACAATGAGCAGTACTTC. Protein product: CSARKREGPGVYNEQYF.

The V call is TRBV19, the J call TRBJ2-5; D gene uncertain. The closer fit of TRBJ2-7 to the DNA end suggests the J call may be wrong. The CDR3 runs to 13 residues. Germline V gene data show CDR1 as LNHDA and CDR2 as SQIVND (reference sequence). The DNA of the CDR3 is TGTGCCAGTAGTACATTGGGGTTTTACGAGCAGTACTTC. The encoded protein is CASSTLGFYEQYF.

The rearrangement uses TRBV6-1 and TRBJ1-6; tentative D call: TRBD1 (5 bases). Trimming left V 2 bases short and J 10 bases short, with 15 bases between. Germline lookup yields CDR1 MNHNS and CDR2 SASEGT. The CDR3 has 15 amino acids. The CDR3 spells CASSESGRDRSPLHF. CDR3 DNA sequence: TGTGCCAGCAGTGAATCGGGCAGGGACCGGTCACCCCTCCACTTT.

There are a few counts of this clonotype. The rearrangement links TRBV27 to TRBJ2-3; no definite D call. Trimming stripped 0 bases from V and 4 bases from J, with 14 bases between. The CDR3 totals 16 residues. CDR1 and CDR2 from the germline V gene are MNHEY and SMNVEV (reference sequence). In DNA form, the CDR3 reads TGTGCCAGCAGTTTATCGTTGGGGTCCCCCCCAGATACGCAGTATTTT. This encodes CASSLSLGSPPDTQYF.